This T cell receptor (beta chain) derives from a study of identical twins. This clonotype was detected a few times. It was template switching that added a universal primer site, and there were unique molecular identifiers on the cDNA. TCRdb called the 5' RACE reads again in MiXCR, with one record for every CDR3 protein. The sample includes approximately 1.8 million distinct CDR3 sequences, roughly a third of them seen just once. The J segment lost 5 bases and the V segment lost 3 bases, leaving 5 bases of the junction unmatched. In germline, CDR1 is DFQATT, CDR2 SNEGSKA (reference sequence). CDR3 length equals 14 residues.

The specimen sequenced was cord blood. The chain uses TRBV20-1 and TRBJ2-3; 10 positions agree with TRBD2. The origin of this receptor is a newborn girl in good health. The DNA for the CDR3 is TGCAGTGCTAGCGGGCTAGCGGGAGTAGATACGCAGTATTTT. This codes for CSASGLAGVDTQYF.